This paragraph covers one TCR beta chain sequence. The CDR3 sequence is 12 residues long. Trimming pared 7 bases from V and 3 bases from J, leaving 12 bases between. Germline V gene sequence: CDR1 GTSNPN, CDR2 SVGIG (reference sequence). This record belongs to a study of breast tumors, draining lymph nodes, adjacent tissues. Breast cancer patients provided tissue from their axillary draining lymph nodes. TCRdb re-called the multiplex PCR reads through MiXCR, storing one row per CDR3 protein. This table holds under 250,000 distinct CDR3 sequences, 32% found once. Sequencing used axillary lymph node tissue. V usage is TRBV30 and J usage is TRBJ1-1; the D gene is possibly TRBD1 (5 bases). This clonotype originated in a female donor with breast cancer. Some clones in this sample may be carry-over from other donors' samples. This CDR3 is CASRAHHTEAFF. For the CDR3, the DNA is TGTGCCTCCAGGGCCCACCACACTGAAGCTTTCTTT.